Following are 8 T cell receptor beta chains from one sample sequenced in a study of OX40 agonist ivuxolimab in advanced cancers. Here immunoSEQ multiplex PCR was the method, and the copy in TCRdb shows in-frame clones only, minus some. The data hold approximately 8,800 clones, with more than 60% observed a single time. Here the sequenced sample was CD4+ or CD8+ T cells sorted from blood, taken in a trial of the OX40 agonist ivuxolimab. The receptors come from an adult with an advanced solid tumor such as melanoma, head and neck, liver or kidney cancer.

The chain couples TRBV28 to TRBJ1-1, with 9 bases lining up with TRBD1. V shed 5 bases and J 4 bases; nucleotides not matched to a gene: 8. CDR3 length: 15 amino acids. The germline V gene encodes CDR1 MDHEN and CDR2 SYDVKM. CDR3 sequence (DNA): TGTGCCAGCAGTCCCGCCGGGACAGGGTTCACTGAAGCTTTCTTT. Translation: CASSPAGTGFTEAFF.

The chain is built from TRBV11-2 and TRBJ1-1; 9 positions match TRBD1. CDR1 is SGHAT, CDR2 FQNNGV, per germline. J lost 8 bases, V lost 4 bases, and 8 bases had no gene match. The CDR3 has 14 residues. The CDR3 DNA reads as TGTGCCAGCAGCTCTTGGACAGGGGATACGGAAGCTTTCTTT. Its protein product is CASSSWTGDTEAFF.

The V call is TRBV11-2, the J call TRBJ2-1; 7 bases line up with TRBD2. The CDR3 has 14 residues. In germline, CDR1 is SGHAT, CDR2 FQNNGV. V trimming: 8 bases; J trimming: 7 bases; junction bases outside the gene matches: 11. CDR3 DNA: TGTGCCAGCCTTGCGGGGGTCATTGTAAATGAGCAGTTCTTC. Encoded protein: CASLAGVIVNEQFF.

CDR3 in amino acids: CASSQDRGTDTQYF. The DNA for the CDR3 is TGCGCCAGCAGCCAAGATCGGGGCACAGATACGCAGTATTTT. The J gene is TRBJ2-3, the V gene TRBV4-3; D gene unclear. V lost 0 bases and J 1 base, leaving 5 bases between the germline ends. Germline CDR1 LGHNA, CDR2 YSLEER. The CDR3 is 14 residues long.

The rearrangement links TRBV10-3 to TRBJ2-5, with D possibly being TRBD1 (5 bases). The CDR3 contains 14 residues. Germline V gives CDR1 ENHRY, CDR2 SYGVKD. V gave up 1 base and J gave up 0 bases, with 6 bases separating them. The CDR3 DNA sequence: TGTGCCATCAGTGAGTTGGACAACCAAGAGACCCAGTACTTC. Translated, it gives CAISELDNQETQYF.

The chain is built from TRBV6-6 and TRBJ2-7, with D uncertain. The CDR3 length is 13 residues. With 4 bases removed from V and 4 bases from J, the gap between germline ends came to 11 bases. Germline loops: CDR1 MNHNY, CDR2 SVGAGI (reference sequence). CDR3 protein: CASSSSHSYEQYF. Here the CDR3 DNA reads TGTGCCAGCAGTTCTTCTCATTCGTACGAGCAGTACTTC.

This clone is labeled as large. The chain uses TRBV5-6 and TRBJ1-4, with 7 bases identical to TRBD1. With V trimmed by 3 bases and J by 3 bases, 5 bases remained unmatched. This CDR3 spans 15 amino acids. Looked up from germline, CDR1 is SGHDT and CDR2 is YYEEEE. This CDR3 is CASSSPGQPNEKLFF. For the CDR3, the DNA is TGTGCCAGCAGCTCCCCGGGACAGCCTAATGAAAAACTGTTTTTT. Supplemented by reference TRBV5-6 and TRBJ1-4, the full variable domain reads DAGVTQSPTHLIKTRGQQVTLRCSPKSGHDTVSWYQQALGQGPQFIFQYYEEEERQRGNFPDRFSGHQFPNYSSELNVNALLLGDSALYLCASSSPGQPNEKLFFGSGTQLSVL.

This chain links TRBV4-1 with TRBJ2-7; no reliable D call. This CDR3 has 14 residues. The ends were cut back, 1 base at V and 4 bases at J, with 11 bases in the middle. The germline V gene encodes CDR1 MGHRA and CDR2 YSYEKL. CDR3 protein: CASSQVVTLYEQYF. DNA of the CDR3: TGCGCCAGCAGCCAAGTTGTGACACTATACGAGCAGTACTTC.